These 5 T cell receptor beta chains were all obtained from the same sample, sequenced in a study of shared clonotypes between healthy human individuals. Libraries were prepared by immunoSEQ multiplex PCR; TCRdb keeps only in-frame clonotypes and omits some of them. The sample carries roughly 2.2 million clones, 92% recorded once. The sample taken for sequencing was naive CD4+ T cells from PBMCs. Subset indicated: CD45RA+ positively selected. The origin of the receptors is a man younger than 30 in good health. Some clones in this sample may be carry-over from other donors' samples.

The gene calls are TRBV6-6 and TRBJ2-5; no clear D. Germline V gene lookup returns CDR1 MNHNY and CDR2 SVGAGI (reference sequence). This CDR3 has 13 amino acids. The V end was cut by 7 bases, the J end by 2 bases, with 11 bases between. This CDR3 is CASTRRNQETQYF. DNA for the CDR3: TGTGCCAGCACCCGACGCAATCAAGAGACCCAGTACTTC.

V and J are TRBV7-9 and TRBJ1-2, with D unresolved. With 0 bases removed from V and 7 bases from J, the gap between germline ends came to 24 bases. Per germline, CDR1 SEHNR and CDR2 FQNEAQ (reference sequence). The length of the CDR3 is 18 residues. The CDR3 region is CASSLAGLGPRGNSGYTF. The DNA for the CDR3 is TGTGCCAGCAGCTTAGCAGGTCTTGGTCCCAGAGGAAATAGTGGCTACACCTTC. Full variable domain (rest looked up from reference TRBV7-9 and TRBJ1-2): DTGVSQNPRHKITKRGQNVTFRCDPISEHNRLYWYRQTLGQGPEFLTYFQNEAQLEKSRLLSDRFSAERPKGSFSTLEIQRTEQGDSAMYLCASSLAGLGPRGNSGYTFGSGTRLTVV.

This sequence joins TRBV5-1 and TRBJ2-1; D unclear. The CDR3 spans 14 residues. V lost 0 bases and J lost 8, with 12 bases in between. The V gene's germline CDR1 is SGHRS and CDR2 YFSETQ. The CDR3 protein is CASSLEAGIDEQFF. The CDR3, as DNA: TGCGCCAGCAGCTTGGAGGCTGGGATCGATGAGCAGTTCTTC.

The chain combines TRBV11-2 with TRBJ2-3; D is unresolved. CDR1 is SGHAT, CDR2 FQNNGV, per germline. The CDR3 has 12 residues. V lost 3 bases, J lost 4 bases, and 5 bases lay in between. CDR3 sequence (DNA): TGTGCCAGCAGCTTTATGGCAGATACGCAGTATTTT. Protein sequence: CASSFMADTQYF.

The genes are TRBV19 and TRBJ2-5, with a tentative D call TRBD1 (9 bases). Germline V gene lookup returns CDR1 LNHDA and CDR2 SQIVND (reference sequence). The CDR3 covers 15 residues. V gave up 11 bases and J gave up 0 bases, with 19 bases separating them. The CDR3 loop is CACGGTGLHQETQYF. The DNA for the CDR3 is TGTGCCTGCGGGGGGACAGGGCTCCACCAAGAGACCCAGTACTTC. Using reference TRBV19 and TRBJ2-5 for the parts outside the CDR3, the full variable domain is DGGITQSPKYLFRKEGQNVTLSCEQNLNHDAMYWYRQDPGQGLRLIYYSQIVNDFQKGDIAEGYSVSREKKESFPLTVTSAQKNPTAFYLCACGGTGLHQETQYFGPGTRLLVL.